What follows is one TCR beta chain and its context. Antigen unknown. Here immunoSEQ multiplex PCR was the method, and the copy in TCRdb shows in-frame clones only, minus some. The sample includes roughly 2.5 million clones, about 92% of them seen just once. This sample is drawn from a study of shared clonotypes between healthy human individuals. Findings of the study overall: The represented genetic and exposure-history diversity was limited by the small number of donors.

From germline, CDR1 is SNHLY and CDR2 FYNNEI. CDR3 length: 12 residues. Trimming took 11 bases from V and 0 from J, leaving 11 bases between them. The sequence came from a man aged 18 to 30 in good health. Sequenced: naive CD4+ T cells sorted from blood. Subset noted: CD45RA+ positively selected. The rearrangement links TRBV2 to TRBJ2-7; TRBD2 might be the D (6 bases). Here the CDR3 DNA reads TGTGCCGGGGGGAAGGGCTCCTACGAGCAGTACTTC. Translated, it gives CAGGKGSYEQYF.